In this sample, the clone carrying this T cell receptor beta chain turned up a few times. The CDR3 runs to 17 residues. Trimming pared 5 bases from V and 2 bases from J, leaving 22 bases between. Germline V CDR1 and CDR2: DFQATT, SNEGSKA (reference sequence). The data originate from a study of T-cell reconstitution after alpha-beta-depleted transplantation in children. Unique molecular identifiers tagged the TCRbeta library. From the PCR reads, TCRdb called clonotypes with MiXCR, one entry per CDR3 protein. The sample holds roughly 190,000 distinct CDR3 sequences, more than 12% seen once. The TCR was taken from a human donor who donated a stem cell graft to a child with acute lymphoblastic leukemia. This sequence joins TRBV20-1 and TRBJ1-5; D is perhaps TRBD1 (5 bases). The specimen comprised PBMCs from the stem cell graft donor, sampled from the stem cell graft. The CDR3 DNA reads TGCAGTGCTTCTCGGGGGACTTTCCGGTATGGCAATCAGCCCCAGCATTTT. Translation: CSASRGTFRYGNQPQHF.